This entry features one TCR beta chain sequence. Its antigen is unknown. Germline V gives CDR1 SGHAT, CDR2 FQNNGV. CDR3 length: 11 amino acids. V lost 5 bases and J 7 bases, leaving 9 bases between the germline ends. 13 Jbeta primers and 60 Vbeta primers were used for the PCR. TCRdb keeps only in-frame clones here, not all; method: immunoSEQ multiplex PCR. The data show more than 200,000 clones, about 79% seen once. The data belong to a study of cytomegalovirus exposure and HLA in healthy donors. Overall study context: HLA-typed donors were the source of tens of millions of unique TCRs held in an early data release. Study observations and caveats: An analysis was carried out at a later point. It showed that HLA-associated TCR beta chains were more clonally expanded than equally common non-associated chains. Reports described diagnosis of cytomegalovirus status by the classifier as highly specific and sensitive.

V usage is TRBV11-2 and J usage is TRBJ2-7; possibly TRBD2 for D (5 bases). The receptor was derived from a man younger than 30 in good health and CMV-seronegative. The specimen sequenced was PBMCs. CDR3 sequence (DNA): TGTGCCAGCAGCGGACTCGGGGAGCAGTACTTC. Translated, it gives CASSGLGEQYF.